Shown below are 7 T cell receptor beta chains from a single sample sequenced in a study of cytomegalovirus exposure and HLA in healthy donors. PCR primers comprised 60 Vbeta and 13 Jbeta primers. TCRdb's table, derived via immunoSEQ multiplex PCR, lists solely in-frame clones and lacks some. Of approximately 100,000 clones in the sample, around three quarters are singletons; the top ten hold roughly 3.7%. The material sequenced was PBMCs. Every receptor here comes from a female donor in good health and CMV-seropositive.

This clone occurred once. The CDR3 region has the DNA TGTGCCAGCAGCTTAGGTCGGCTAGCGGGGGCATACCAAGAGACCCAGTACTTC. As protein: CASSLGRLAGAYQETQYF. This chain links TRBV7-2 with TRBJ2-5; 10 bases are shared with TRBD2. The CDR3 loop spans 18 amino acids. V shed 1 base, J shed 0 bases, and the junction held 8 bases outside the gene matches. Germline V gene sequence: CDR1 SGHTA, CDR2 FQGNSA.

V gene TRBV6-1 combines with J gene TRBJ2-5; 8 nucleotides line up with TRBD2. With V trimmed by 0 bases and J by 2 bases, 5 bases remained unmatched. The CDR3 length is 16 residues. Looked up from germline, CDR1 is MNHNS and CDR2 is SASEGT. DNA of the CDR3: TGTGCCAGCAGTGAAGCGCTCCCTAGCGGGCAAGAGACCCAGTACTTC. Its protein is CASSEALPSGQETQYF.

The chain is built from TRBV23-1 and TRBJ2-7, with D possibly being TRBD1 (6 bases). TRBV23-1 is an ORF; its function is uncertain. The CDR3 runs to 14 residues. The germline V and J ends were trimmed by 3 bases and 5 bases, with 14 bases remaining between them. Here the CDR3 DNA reads TGCGCCAGCAGTCAGACAAGGGGGTTCCACGAGCAGTACTTC. Its protein product is CASSQTRGFHEQYF.

The rearrangement links TRBV7-2 to TRBJ1-1; 8 bases align to TRBD1. The CDR3 totals 13 residues. V shed 5 bases and J 4 bases; nucleotides not matched to a gene: 3. CDR1 SGHTA and CDR2 FQGNSA come from the germline V gene. The CDR3 is CASSPTGGTEAFF. CDR3 sequence (DNA): TGTGCCAGCAGCCCTACAGGGGGCACTGAAGCTTTCTTT.

J is TRBJ2-7 and V is TRBV11-3; tentatively, D is TRBD1 (5 bases). Germline lookup yields CDR1 SGHNT and CDR2 YENEEA. CDR3 length equals 13 residues. V gave up 4 bases and J gave up 2 bases, with 9 bases separating them. The CDR3 is CASSSETAYEQYF. CDR3 bases: TGTGCCAGCAGCTCGGAGACAGCCTACGAGCAGTACTTC.

With respect to this clone: The junction does not match germline at one end; this may be a read error. The chain employs TRBV6-4 and TRBJ2-6; D perhaps matches TRBD1 (6 bases). This CDR3 region has 14 residues. The germline V gene encodes CDR1 MRHNA and CDR2 SNTAGT. The CDR3 here is CASSLEGETNGLTF. The CDR3 coding sequence is TGTGCCAGCAGCCTAGAGGGGGAGACCAACGGCCTGACTTTC.

The J gene is TRBJ2-7, the V gene TRBV5-4; D call uncertain. V was shortened by 4 bases and J by 2 bases, with 13 bases between the two germline ends. The germline V gene has CDR1 SGHNT and CDR2 YYREEE (reference sequence). This CDR3 is built from 14 residues. The DNA for the CDR3 is TGTGCCAGCAGCATCTTTGACATGCCCTACGAGCAGTACTTC. Its protein is CASSIFDMPYEQYF.